This TCR beta chain is from a study of blood T cell repertoires in COVID-19. Overall study context: Italy, Spain and the United States were the sources of the convalescent and acute COVID-19 samples.

Trimming cost V 0 bases and J 6 bases; bases outside gene matches: 6. CDR3 size: 16 residues. CDR1 is SGHTS and CDR2 is YDEGEE in the germline V gene. Per the authors' pipeline: How many nucleated cells were present was estimated from reference gene primer amplification. The data were produced by immunoSEQ multiplex PCR, yet TCRdb's version contains in-frame clones alone and is incomplete. From that table come the V and J calls and clone size; the DNA was used to work out D and trimming. The sample records approximately 100,000 clones, approximately 85% being singletons. The origin of this receptor is a human donor in a cohort sampled during active COVID-19. Sequenced: peripheral blood. The gene calls are TRBV5-8 and TRBJ1-5, with 10 nucleotides matching TRBD1. CDR3 nucleotide sequence: TGTGCCAGCAGCTTGGGAGGGGGGACAGGGGCTCAGCCCCAGCATTTT. It codes for CASSLGGGTGAQPQHF. The complete variable domain, with remaining parts taken from reference TRBV5-8 and TRBJ1-5, reads EAGVTQSPTHLIKTRGQQATLRCSPISGHTSVYWYQQALGLGLQFLLWYDEGEERNRGNFPPRFSGRQFPNYSSELNVNALELEDSALYLCASSLGGGTGAQPQHFGDGTRLSIL.